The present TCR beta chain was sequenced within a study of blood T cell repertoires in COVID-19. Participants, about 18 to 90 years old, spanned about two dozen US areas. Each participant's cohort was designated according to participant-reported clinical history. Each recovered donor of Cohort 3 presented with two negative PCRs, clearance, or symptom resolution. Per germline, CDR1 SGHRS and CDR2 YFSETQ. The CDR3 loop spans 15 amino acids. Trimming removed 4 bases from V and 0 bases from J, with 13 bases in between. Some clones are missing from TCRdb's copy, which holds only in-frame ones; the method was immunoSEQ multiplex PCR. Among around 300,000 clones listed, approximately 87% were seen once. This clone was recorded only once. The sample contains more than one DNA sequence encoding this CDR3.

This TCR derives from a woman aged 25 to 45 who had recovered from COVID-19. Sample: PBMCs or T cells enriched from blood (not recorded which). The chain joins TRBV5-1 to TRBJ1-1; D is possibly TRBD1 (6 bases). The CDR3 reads CASSRQTGLNTEAFF. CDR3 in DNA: TGCGCCAGCAGCCGCCAGACAGGATTGAACACTGAAGCTTTCTTT.